These T cell receptor beta chains were read from a single sample in a study of graft-versus-host responses after intestinal transplantation. The data were produced by immunoSEQ multiplex PCR, yet TCRdb's version contains in-frame clones alone and is incomplete. The sample carries tens of thousands of clones, roughly 92% recorded once. These receptors have no identified antigens. The specimen comprised unstimulated CD4+ T cells sorted from spleen or lymph node cells, sampled before intestinal transplant. Receptors originate from a human donor who received an intestinal transplant. The CDR3 runs from the conserved cysteine through the conserved F or W.

v_call,cdr3_aa
TRBV30,CAWGIRISGNTIYF
TRBV27,CASSLRWDRAGYTF
TRBV6-1,CASRDRLLYGYTF
TRBV19,CASSSRGISTDTQYF
TRBV28,CASRRTGTYEQYF
TRBV7-3,CASSLKFNYSNQPQHF
TRBV9,CASSVGGHTYEQYF
TRBV30,CAWSPLQGLGTEAFF
TRBV4-1,CASSQEDGYGYTF
TRBV25-1,CASSAFGTSGRTDTQYF
TRBV14,CASSQESLGRANYGYTF
TRBV4-1,CASSQDPSGTISTDTQYF
TRBV7-5,CASSLKAGGHNQPQHF
TRBV11-1,CASSLGQGATYGYTF
TRBV5-4,CASSRGLAETQYF
TRBV5-1,CASSLGGSENTEAFF
TRBV6-5,CASSRGPEAGGEQYF
TRBV19,CASSIGPGRSGETQYF
TRBV7-9,CASSLQGGQPQHF
TRBV6-1,CASKTPTYEQYF
TRBV6-1,CASSATQGGFHQPQHF
TRBV29-1,CSVGAGIEQYF
TRBV2,CASSDRARDSPLHF
TRBV19,CASTRDRSSGNTIYF
TRBV6-6,CASSYGRDTDTQYF
TRBV5-1,CASSLVVRDEYEQYF
TRBV7-9,CASSLTKASGRASTGELFF
TRBV6-5,CASSYLGARGYEQYF